This TCR beta chain was documented in a study of T cell repertoires in cytomegalovirus infection (dated by TCRdb to about 2019). Regarding the research as a whole: Peptide stimulations targeted recently identified HLA-C-restricted CMV epitopes, whose presentation resists viral immunomodulation, together with well-studied HLA-B-restricted epitopes. Donor HLA type was relevant to the analysis, because carriage of CMV infection together with the matching HLA type was indicated by public TCR beta signatures.

General findings and caveats noted by the study authors: The ex vivo response was dominated by HLA-C-restricted CMV-specific TCR beta clonotypes, which also provided the single most frequent clonotype in two of eight donors. In both this cohort and an independent roughly 400-donor cohort, the cumulative frequency of public TCR beta family members distinguished carriers of CMV infection plus the relevant HLA type.

Including the terminal cysteine and phenylalanine, the CDR3 comprises 14 residues. Only CDR3 DNA remains: 42 bases, in frame from the first base. At the junction V is shortened by 8 bases and J by 0 bases, with 14 bases in between. Of note for this clonotype: What this receptor recognizes is not known. Base qualities were left out, and no much larger clone turns up one base away.

The treatment or condition label here, explained by the study, means: in vitro stimulation with specific CMV peptide epitopes to enrich CMV-specific T cells. These reads were obtained on an Illumina HiSeq 1500. TCRdb ran its own pipeline on the public reads, namely fastp trimming at Q25 and MiXCR clone calling, and kept in-frame beta chains. Each record represents a unique CDR3 protein, reported with the most common genes and DNA among its rows. The sample table lists roughly 500,000 distinct CDR3 sequences, approximately 42% of them with a count of one. The ten largest clones take up about two fifths of the sample.

The sequenced sample was cultured PBMCs, obtained from culture after CMV antigen stimulation. This clonotype was sampled from a human donor in good health (CMV status not recorded). Some clones in this sample may be carry-over from other donors' samples. The chain employs TRBV5-3 and TRBJ1-1, with the D segment identity uncertain. TRBV5-3 is noted as an ORF with a role that remains uncertain. The CDR3 region reads CASSGQPMNTEAFF. The DNA sequence follows: TGTGCCAGCAGTGGGCAGCCGATGAACACTGAAGCTTTCTTT.